This T cell receptor (beta chain) derives from a study of blood T cell repertoires in COVID-19. The V end was cut by 3 bases, the J end by 11 bases, with 19 bases between. The germline V gene encodes CDR1 SEHNR and CDR2 FQNEAQ (reference sequence). The length of the CDR3 is 15 residues. Only in-frame clones appear in the TCRdb table, and some are missing; sequencing was by immunoSEQ multiplex PCR. The sample has about 180,000 clones; approximately 89% are singletons. Participants had their cohort set by participant-reported clinical history. Sequencing was carried out using PBMCs or T cells enriched from blood (not recorded which). This chain uses TRBV7-9 with TRBJ1-4; D remains ambiguous. The sequence was obtained from a man aged 35 to 55 who had recovered from COVID-19. The CDR3 DNA is TGTGCCAGCAGCTTTACGACGACGCCCAGCGGGAAACTGTTTTTT. Encoded protein: CASSFTTTPSGKLFF.